This TCR beta chain comes out of a study of T cells in localized non-small cell lung cancer. Broader study findings: Median around 56 top-100 tumor clones were shared with paired adjacent lung. Uninvolved nearby lung showed the greatest T cell clonality, exceeding that found in tumor.

Assay used: immunoSEQ multiplex PCR; TCRdb lists only in-frame clones, some missing. The sample lists tens of thousands of clones; roughly 90% were seen once. Germline CDR1 is MRHNA and CDR2 is SNTAGT. V was trimmed by 0 bases and J by 0 bases, leaving 8 bases between them. The CDR3 sequence is 16 residues long. As concerns this clone: Its antigen is not known.

This receptor was obtained from a female donor over 55 with stage I lung adenocarcinoma. V and J are TRBV6-4 and TRBJ1-4; no firm D call. The sample consisted of peripheral blood, taken before any cancer treatment. The CDR3 loop reads CASSDSKAATNEKLFF. DNA of the CDR3: TGTGCCAGCAGTGACTCTAAGGCAGCAACTAATGAAAAACTGTTTTTT.